This T cell receptor beta chain originates from a study of blood T cell repertoires in COVID-19. Study overall: Donors in the United States, Italy and Spain gave samples during acute or convalescent COVID-19. T cells, B-cell-depleted T cells, or PBMCs supplied cDNA or gDNA.

Original data processing: Amplification of reference gene primers was used by the study to estimate nucleated cell counts. The protocol was immunoSEQ multiplex PCR, while the TCRdb copy is restricted to in-frame clones and leaves out a portion. V and J calls and clone size are as listed in that table; D and trimming were resolved from the DNA. This table has about 190,000 clones, 85% to 90% appearing once. CDR1 is SGHRS and CDR2 is YFSETQ in the germline V gene. V dropped 4 bases and J dropped 4 bases, with 20 bases sitting between them. CDR3 length: 16 residues. This chain uses TRBV5-1 with TRBJ1-2; no clear D. Sequenced input: peripheral blood. This clonotype was obtained from a human donor in a cohort sampled during active COVID-19. The CDR3 bases are TGCGCCAGCAGCCCAGCGAGCGGAGGTCCCATCTATGGCTACACCTTC. Translating gives CASSPASGGPIYGYTF.